The clone carrying this TCR beta chain showed up just a few times. The data are from a study of blood T cell repertoires in COVID-19. This CDR3 is 16 amino acids long. Germline V lookup: CDR1 SGHNT, CDR2 YYREEE (reference sequence). The junction had 5 bases not matched to a gene; V was cut back by 4 bases and J by 0 bases. Per the original methods: Amplification of reference gene primers was used by the study to estimate nucleated cell counts. Profiling relied on immunoSEQ multiplex PCR, and the TCRdb table lists in-frame clones only, not all of them. The DNA was the basis for D and trimming; V, J and clone size are from that table. This table holds 150,000 to 200,000 clones, over 80% found once.

This TCR was sampled from a woman in her forties or fifties with acute or convalescent COVID-19. This chain connects TRBV5-4 to TRBJ2-5, with 11 bases matching TRBD2. Sequencing used peripheral blood. The CDR3 bases are TGTGCCAGCAGCCTAGGACTAGCGGGTTACCAAGAGACCCAGTACTTC. Protein product: CASSLGLAGYQETQYF.